The present T cell receptor beta chain was sequenced within a study of shared clonotypes between healthy human individuals. The CDR3 runs 14 residues. Trimming removed 7 bases at V and 1 base at J, with 13 bases between. The germline CDR1 and CDR2 sequences are SGHTA and FQGNSA. Using immunoSEQ multiplex PCR, the repertoire was profiled, and TCRdb retains in-frame clones only, with some absent. The data hold 2 million to 2.5 million clones, with 85% to 95% observed a single time. The chain couples TRBV7-2 to TRBJ1-2; D is uncertain. The sequence was collected from a man younger than 35 in good health. Some clones in this sample may be carry-over from other donors' samples. Sequencing was done on a sample of naive CD4+ T cells from PBMCs. The subset was: CD45RA+ positively selected. CDR3 amino acids: CASTQQVVNYGYTF. In DNA form, the CDR3 reads TGTGCCAGCACCCAGCAGGTGGTTAACTATGGCTACACCTTC. Looking up the rest from reference TRBV7-2 and TRBJ1-2 gives the full variable domain: GAGVSQSPSNKVTEKGKDVELRCDPISGHTALYWYRQSLGQGLEFLIYFQGNSAPDKSGLPSDRFSAERTGGSVSTLTIQRTQQEDSAVYLCASTQQVVNYGYTFGSGTRLTVV.